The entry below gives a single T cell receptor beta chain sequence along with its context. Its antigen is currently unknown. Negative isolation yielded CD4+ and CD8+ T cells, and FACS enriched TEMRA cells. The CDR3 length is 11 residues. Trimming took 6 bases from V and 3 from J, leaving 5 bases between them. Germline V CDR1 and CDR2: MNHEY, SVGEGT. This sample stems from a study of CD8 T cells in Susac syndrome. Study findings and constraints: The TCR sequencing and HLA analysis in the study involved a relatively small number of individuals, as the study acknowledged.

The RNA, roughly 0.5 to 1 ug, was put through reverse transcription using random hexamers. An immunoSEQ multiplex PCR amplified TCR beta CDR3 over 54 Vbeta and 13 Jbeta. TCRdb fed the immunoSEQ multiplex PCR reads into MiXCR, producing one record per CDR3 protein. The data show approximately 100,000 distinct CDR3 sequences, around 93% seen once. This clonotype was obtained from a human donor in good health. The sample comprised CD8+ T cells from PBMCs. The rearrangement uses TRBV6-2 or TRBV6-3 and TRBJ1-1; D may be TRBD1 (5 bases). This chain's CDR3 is CASRQDTEAFF. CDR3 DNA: TGTGCCAGCAGACAGGACACTGAAGCTTTCTTT.